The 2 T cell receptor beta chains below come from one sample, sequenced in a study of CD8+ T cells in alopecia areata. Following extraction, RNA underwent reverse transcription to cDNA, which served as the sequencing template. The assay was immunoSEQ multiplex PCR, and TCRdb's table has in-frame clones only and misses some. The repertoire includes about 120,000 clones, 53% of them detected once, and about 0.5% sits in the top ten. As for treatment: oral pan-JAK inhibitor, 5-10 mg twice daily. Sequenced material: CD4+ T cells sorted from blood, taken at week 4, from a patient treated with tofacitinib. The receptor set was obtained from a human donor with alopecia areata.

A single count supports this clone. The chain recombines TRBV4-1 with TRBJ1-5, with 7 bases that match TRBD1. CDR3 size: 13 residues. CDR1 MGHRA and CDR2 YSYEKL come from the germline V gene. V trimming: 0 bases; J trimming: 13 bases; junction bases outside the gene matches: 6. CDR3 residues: CASSQERQGPQHF. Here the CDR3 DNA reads TGCGCCAGCAGCCAAGAAAGACAGGGACCGCAGCATTTT.

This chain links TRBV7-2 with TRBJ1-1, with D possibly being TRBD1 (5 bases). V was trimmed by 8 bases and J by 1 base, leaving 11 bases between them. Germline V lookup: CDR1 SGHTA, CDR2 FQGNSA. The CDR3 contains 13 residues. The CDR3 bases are TGTGCCAGCGGACAACAGCGGAACACTGAAGCTTTCTTT. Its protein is CASGQQRNTEAFF.